This T cell receptor beta chain was obtained from a study of cytomegalovirus exposure and HLA in healthy donors. The PCR was carried out with 60 Vbeta primers and 13 Jbeta primers. TCRdb's copy holds only in-frame clones and misses some; the assay was immunoSEQ multiplex PCR. The sample yields 180,000 or so clones, 80% to 90% seen once. Trimming stripped 2 bases from V and 5 bases from J, with 6 bases between. This CDR3 spans 11 amino acids. The germline V gene encodes CDR1 DFQATT and CDR2 SNEGSKA (reference sequence). This chain uses TRBV20-1 with TRBJ2-5; D gene ambiguous. Sequenced sample: PBMCs. This TCR was recovered from a woman in her twenties or thirties in good health and CMV-seronegative. CDR3 coding DNA: TGCAGTGCTAGAATTCTGGAGACCCAGTACTTC. This encodes CSARILETQYF.